This T cell receptor (beta chain) emerged from a study of cytomegalovirus exposure and HLA in healthy donors. In the case of this clone: Its antigen is currently unknown.

CDR1 SGHTA and CDR2 FQGTGA come from the germline V gene. The CDR3 covers 16 residues. J gave up 5 bases and V 5 bases, and 8 bases lay outside the gene matches. The primer mix had 60 Vbeta and 13 Jbeta primers. Repertoires were generated with immunoSEQ multiplex PCR, while TCRdb's copy carries only in-frame clones and drops some. This table holds about 160,000 clones, about 80% found once. Study conclusions and caveats: DRB1 showed the most TCR associations and HLA-C the fewest in a later analysis, as rates varied by HLA locus. Most TCRs appeared rarely, but some public TCRs recurred in many donors. A link between a missense DCLRE1C variant and TCR beta V- and J-gene trimming emerged from a later analysis.

The source material was PBMCs. This sequence joins TRBV7-3 and TRBJ2-7; TRBD2 matches at 14 bases. The receptor comes from a woman between 50 and 59 years old in good health and CMV-seronegative. CDR3 DNA: TGTGCCAGCAGCCAAACGGGACTAGCGGGAGTTCACGAGCAGTACTTC. It codes for CASSQTGLAGVHEQYF.